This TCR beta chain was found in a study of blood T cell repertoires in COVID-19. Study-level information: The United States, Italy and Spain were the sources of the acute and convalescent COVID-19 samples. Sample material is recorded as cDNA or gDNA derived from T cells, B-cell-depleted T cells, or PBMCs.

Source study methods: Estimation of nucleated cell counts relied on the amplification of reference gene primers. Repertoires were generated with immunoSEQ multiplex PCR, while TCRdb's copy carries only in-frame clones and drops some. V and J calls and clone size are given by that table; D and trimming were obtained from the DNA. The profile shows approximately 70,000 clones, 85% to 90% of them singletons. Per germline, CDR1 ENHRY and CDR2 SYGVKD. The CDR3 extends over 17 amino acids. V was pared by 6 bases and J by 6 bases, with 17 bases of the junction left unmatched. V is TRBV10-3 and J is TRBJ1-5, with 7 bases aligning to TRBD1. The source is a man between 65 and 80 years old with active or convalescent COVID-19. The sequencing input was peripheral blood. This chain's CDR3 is CAISGQALAKGIQPQHF. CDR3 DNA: TGTGCCATCAGCGGACAGGCCCTTGCAAAGGGTATTCAGCCCCAGCATTTT.